What follows are 13 T cell receptor beta chains derived from one specimen sequenced in a study of blood T cell repertoires in COVID-19. Method: immunoSEQ multiplex PCR; TCRdb's copy keeps in-frame clones and lacks some. The data show roughly 80,000 clones, more than 85% seen once. Input material: peripheral blood. These receptors all come from a man aged 55-75 years with acute or convalescent COVID-19.

The CDR3 sequence: CATAQTIQGEQFF. The CDR3 DNA reads TGTGCCACCGCGCAAACGATTCAGGGTGAGCAGTTCTTC. The chain recombines TRBV6-5 with TRBJ2-1; D is possibly TRBD1 (5 bases). This CDR3 has 13 residues. Germline lookup yields CDR1 MNHEY and CDR2 SVGAGI. The V end lost 10 bases, the J end lost 9 bases, and 19 bases lay between the germline ends.

The rearrangement links TRBV2 to TRBJ2-2; D is ambiguous. The V end lost 7 bases, the J end lost 0 bases, and 9 bases lay between the germline ends. CDR1 SNHLY and CDR2 FYNNEI come from the germline V gene. CDR3 size: 14 residues. The CDR3 bases are TGTGCCAGCAAGCAGGCTACGAACACCGGGGAGCTGTTTTTT. This gives the protein CASKQATNTGELFF. The whole variable domain, remainder taken from reference TRBV2 and TRBJ2-2, is EPEVTQTPSHQVTQMGQEVILRCVPISNHLYFYWYRQILGQKVEFLVSFYNNEISEKSEIFDDQFSVERPDGSNFTLKIRSTKLEDSAMYFCASKQATNTGELFFGEGSRLTVL.

The gene calls are TRBV7-6 and TRBJ1-4, with 8 bases aligning to TRBD1. After removal of 5 bases from V and 7 bases from J, the junction contained 9 bases not matched to a gene. The germline V gene encodes CDR1 SGHVS and CDR2 FNYEAQ. The CDR3 covers 15 residues. CDR3 coding DNA: TGTGCCAGCAGCAAAGAACAGGGGGGGGGTGAAAAACTGTTTTTT. This encodes CASSKEQGGGEKLFF.

V gene TRBV4-3 combines with J gene TRBJ2-7; the match to TRBD2 covers 7 bases. From germline, CDR1 is LGHNA and CDR2 YSLEER. Trimming took 2 bases from V and 4 from J; bases not matched to a gene: 2. This CDR3 region has 13 residues. This chain's CDR3 is CASSQKGGYEQYF. The CDR3, as DNA: TGCGCCAGCAGCCAAAAGGGAGGGTACGAGCAGTACTTC.

The chain links TRBV2 to TRBJ1-1; 8 bases agree with TRBD1. V shed 8 bases, J shed 2 bases, and the junction held 10 bases outside the gene matches. The germline gives CDR1 SNHLY, CDR2 FYNNEI. The CDR3 loop spans 15 amino acids. Here the CDR3 DNA reads TGTGCCAGCGCCAACGACAGGGGAATAAACACTGAAGCTTTCTTT. Amino acids: CASANDRGINTEAFF.

The chain is built from TRBV7-2 and TRBJ2-3; tentative D call: TRBD2 (5 bases). CDR3 size: 14 residues. Trimming removed 5 bases from V and 4 bases from J, with 13 bases in between. CDR1 and CDR2 from the germline V gene are SGHTA and FQGNSA. The CDR3 bases are TGTGCCAGCAGCCTCGACCGGACTGCAGATACGCAGTATTTT. It encodes CASSLDRTADTQYF. The whole variable domain, remainder taken from reference TRBV7-2 and TRBJ2-3, is GAGVSQSPSNKVTEKGKDVELRCDPISGHTALYWYRQSLGQGLEFLIYFQGNSAPDKSGLPSDRFSAERTGGSVSTLTIQRTQQEDSAVYLCASSLDRTADTQYFGPGTRLTVL.

The chain employs TRBV5-4 and TRBJ2-3, with TRBD1 matching over 10 bases. Germline V gene data show CDR1 as SGHNT and CDR2 as YYREEE (reference sequence). V dropped 4 bases and J dropped 3; count of bases not matched to a gene: 5. This CDR3 contains 15 residues. In DNA, the CDR3 is TGTGCCAGCAGCCGCCCGGGACAGGGGACAGATACGCAGTATTTT. Translating gives CASSRPGQGTDTQYF.

V usage is TRBV7-2 and J usage is TRBJ1-5; no clear D. The V end lost 0 bases, the J end lost 11 bases, and 8 bases lay between the germline ends. The germline V gene has CDR1 SGHTA and CDR2 FQGNSA. The CDR3 sequence is 12 residues long. DNA for the CDR3: TGTGCCAGCAGCTTAGCGGAGGGTTCCCAGCATTTT. Its protein is CASSLAEGSQHF.

The V and J genes are TRBV6-5 and TRBJ2-1; D perhaps matches TRBD2 (6 bases). With 7 bases removed from V and 4 bases from J, the gap between germline ends came to 17 bases. The CDR3 totals 15 residues. Germline CDR1 MNHEY, CDR2 SVGAGI. CDR3 sequence (DNA): TGTGCCAGCACGCCGACTAGGCAAAGTTACAATGAGCAGTTCTTC. It encodes CASTPTRQSYNEQFF.

This clone was seen a few times. This chain uses TRBV7-9 with TRBJ1-1, with TRBD1 identical over 9 bases. Trimming took 5 bases from V and 6 from J; bases not matched to a gene: 7. CDR3 size: 14 residues. Germline CDR1 reads SEHNR; CDR2 reads FQNEAQ (reference sequence). The CDR3 DNA reads as TGTGCCAGCAGCACCGGACAGGGGAAATCTGAAGCTTTCTTT. Translating it yields CASSTGQGKSEAFF.

V is TRBV14 and J is TRBJ1-4; no firm D call. Germline loops: CDR1 SGHDN, CDR2 FVKESK. The CDR3 sequence is 14 residues long. V lost 5 bases, J lost 1 base, and 8 bases lay in between. The CDR3 DNA reads TGTGCCAGCAGCAAAACAAGAACTAATGAAAAACTGTTTTTT. It translates to CASSKTRTNEKLFF. The complete variable domain, with remaining parts taken from reference TRBV14 and TRBJ1-4, reads EAGVTQFPSHSVIEKGQTVTLRCDPISGHDNLYWYRRVMGKEIKFLLHFVKESKQDESGMPNNRFLAERTGGTYSTLKVQPAELEDSGVYFCASSKTRTNEKLFFGSGTQLSVL.

The chain links TRBV7-9 to TRBJ1-2; 7 bases align to TRBD1. Trimming removed 5 bases from V and 6 bases from J; junction bases left unmatched: 9. This CDR3 has 14 amino acids. Germline V gene sequence: CDR1 SEHNR, CDR2 FQNEAQ (reference sequence). For the CDR3, the DNA is TGTGCCAGCAGCCCTCCGGGACAGTGGGATGGCTACACCTTC. It is translated as CASSPPGQWDGYTF. Variable domain in full (rest from reference TRBV7-9 and TRBJ1-2): DTGVSQNPRHKITKRGQNVTFRCDPISEHNRLYWYRQTLGQGPEFLTYFQNEAQLEKSRLLSDRFSAERPKGSFSTLEIQRTEQGDSAMYLCASSPPGQWDGYTFGSGTRLTVV.

Only one count was recorded for this clone. This chain joins TRBV11-3 and TRBJ2-7, with TRBD1 matching 10 bases. The CDR3 loop spans 15 amino acids. Germline loops: CDR1 SGHNT, CDR2 YENEEA. Trimming cost V 5 bases and J 4 bases; bases outside gene matches: 8. The CDR3 spells CASSLPGQGCYEQYF. The DNA for the CDR3 is TGTGCCAGCAGCCTACCGGGACAGGGGTGTTACGAGCAGTACTTC.